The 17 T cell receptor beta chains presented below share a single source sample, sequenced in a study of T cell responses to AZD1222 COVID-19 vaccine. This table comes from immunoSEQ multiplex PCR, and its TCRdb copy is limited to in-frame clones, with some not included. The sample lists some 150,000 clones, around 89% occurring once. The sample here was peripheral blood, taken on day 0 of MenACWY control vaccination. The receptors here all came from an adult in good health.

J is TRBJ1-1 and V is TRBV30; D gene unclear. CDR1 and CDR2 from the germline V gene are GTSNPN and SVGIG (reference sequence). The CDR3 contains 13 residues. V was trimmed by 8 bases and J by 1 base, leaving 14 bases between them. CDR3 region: CAGSWLKNTEAFF. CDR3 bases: TGTGCCGGAAGTTGGCTTAAGAACACTGAAGCTTTCTTT. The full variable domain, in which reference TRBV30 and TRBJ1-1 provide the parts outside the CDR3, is SQTIHQWPATLVQPVGSPLSLECTVEGTSNPNLYWYRQAAGRGLQLLFYSVGIGQISSEVPQNLSASRPQDRQFILSSKKLLLSDSGFYLCAGSWLKNTEAFFGQGTRLTVV.

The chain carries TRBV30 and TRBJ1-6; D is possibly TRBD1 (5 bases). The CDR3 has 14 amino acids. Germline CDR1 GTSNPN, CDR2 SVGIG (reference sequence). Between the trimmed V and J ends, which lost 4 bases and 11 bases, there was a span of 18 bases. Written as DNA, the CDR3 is TGTGCCTGGACGTCGGGGGGTCCTGGGGCACCCCTCCACTTT. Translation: CAWTSGGPGAPLHF.

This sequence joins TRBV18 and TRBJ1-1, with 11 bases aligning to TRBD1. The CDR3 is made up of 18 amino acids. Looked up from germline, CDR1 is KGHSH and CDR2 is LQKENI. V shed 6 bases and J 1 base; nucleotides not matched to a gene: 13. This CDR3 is CASSQVIGQGASNTEAFF. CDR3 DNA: TGTGCCAGCTCTCAAGTTATAGGACAGGGGGCGTCGAACACTGAAGCTTTCTTT.

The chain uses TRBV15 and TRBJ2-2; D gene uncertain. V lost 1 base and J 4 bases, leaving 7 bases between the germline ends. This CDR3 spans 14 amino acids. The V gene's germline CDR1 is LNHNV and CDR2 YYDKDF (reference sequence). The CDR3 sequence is CATSRAQTTGELFF. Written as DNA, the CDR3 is TGTGCCACCAGCAGAGCCCAGACCACCGGGGAGCTGTTTTTT.

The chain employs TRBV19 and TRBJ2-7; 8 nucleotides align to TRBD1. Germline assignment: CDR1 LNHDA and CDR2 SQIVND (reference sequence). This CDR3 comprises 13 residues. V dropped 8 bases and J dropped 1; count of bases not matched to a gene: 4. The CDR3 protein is CASEDRVSYEQYF. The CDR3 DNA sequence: TGTGCCAGTGAGGACAGGGTTTCCTACGAGCAGTACTTC.

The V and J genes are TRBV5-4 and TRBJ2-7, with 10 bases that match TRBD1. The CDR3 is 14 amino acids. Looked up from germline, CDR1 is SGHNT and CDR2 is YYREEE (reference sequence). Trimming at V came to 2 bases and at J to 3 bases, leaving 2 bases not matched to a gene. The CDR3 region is CASSLRDRGYEQYF. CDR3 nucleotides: TGTGCCAGCAGCTTACGGGACAGGGGCTACGAGCAGTACTTC.

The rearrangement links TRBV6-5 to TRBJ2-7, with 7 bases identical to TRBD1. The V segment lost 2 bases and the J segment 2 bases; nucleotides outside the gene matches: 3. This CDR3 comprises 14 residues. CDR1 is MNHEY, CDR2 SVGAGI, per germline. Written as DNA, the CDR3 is TGTGCCAGCAGTTACGGGGACAGCGCCTACGAGCAGTACTTC. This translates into CASSYGDSAYEQYF.

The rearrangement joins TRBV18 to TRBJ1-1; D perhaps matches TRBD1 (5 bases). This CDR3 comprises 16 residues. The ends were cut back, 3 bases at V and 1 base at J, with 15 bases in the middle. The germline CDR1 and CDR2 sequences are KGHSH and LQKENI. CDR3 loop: CASSPLSGGTNTEAFF. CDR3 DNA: TGTGCCAGCTCACCCCTTAGCGGAGGGACGAACACTGAAGCTTTCTTT.

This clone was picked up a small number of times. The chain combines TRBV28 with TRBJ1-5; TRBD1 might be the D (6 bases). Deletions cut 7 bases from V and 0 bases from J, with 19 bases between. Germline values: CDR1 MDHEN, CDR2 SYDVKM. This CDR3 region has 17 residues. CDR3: CASTIPEGVNSNQPQHF. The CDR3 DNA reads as TGTGCCAGCACTATCCCGGAGGGGGTCAATAGCAATCAGCCCCAGCATTTT.

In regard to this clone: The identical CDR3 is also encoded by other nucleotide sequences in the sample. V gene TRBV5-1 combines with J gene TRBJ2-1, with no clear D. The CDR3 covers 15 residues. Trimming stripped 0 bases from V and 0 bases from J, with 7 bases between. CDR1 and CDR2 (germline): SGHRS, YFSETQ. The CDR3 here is CASSLGGGSYNEQFF. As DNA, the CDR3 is TGCGCCAGCAGCTTGGGTGGCGGCTCCTACAATGAGCAGTTCTTC.

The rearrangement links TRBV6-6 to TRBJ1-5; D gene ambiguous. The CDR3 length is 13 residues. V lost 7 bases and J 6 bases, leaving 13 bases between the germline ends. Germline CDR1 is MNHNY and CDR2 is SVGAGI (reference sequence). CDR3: CASTIGVGQPQHF. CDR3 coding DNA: TGTGCCAGCACGATCGGGGTAGGTCAGCCCCAGCATTTT.

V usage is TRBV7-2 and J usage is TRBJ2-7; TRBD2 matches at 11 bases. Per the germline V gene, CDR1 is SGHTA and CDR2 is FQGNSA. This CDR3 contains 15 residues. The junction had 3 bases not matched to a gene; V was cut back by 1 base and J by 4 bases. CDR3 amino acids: CASSLGTSGHYEQYF. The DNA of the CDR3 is TGTGCCAGCAGCTTAGGGACTAGCGGGCATTACGAGCAGTACTTC.

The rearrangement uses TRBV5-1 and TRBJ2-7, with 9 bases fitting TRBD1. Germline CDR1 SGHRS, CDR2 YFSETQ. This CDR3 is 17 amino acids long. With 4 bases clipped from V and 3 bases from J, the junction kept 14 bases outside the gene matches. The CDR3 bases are TGCGCCAGCAGCCCGAATCCCGGACAGGGGAGTAACTACGAGCAGTACTTC. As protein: CASSPNPGQGSNYEQYF.

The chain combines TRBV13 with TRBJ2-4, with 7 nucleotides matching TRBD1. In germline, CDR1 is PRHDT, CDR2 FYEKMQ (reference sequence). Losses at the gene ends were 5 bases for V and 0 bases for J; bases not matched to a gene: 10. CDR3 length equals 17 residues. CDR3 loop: CASSHGTAVLAKNIQYF. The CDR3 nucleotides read TGTGCCAGCAGCCACGGGACAGCTGTTCTAGCCAAAAACATTCAGTACTTC.

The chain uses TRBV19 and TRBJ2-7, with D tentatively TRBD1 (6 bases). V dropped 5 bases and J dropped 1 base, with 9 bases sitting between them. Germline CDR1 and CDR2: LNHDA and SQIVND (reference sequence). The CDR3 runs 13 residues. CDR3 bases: TGTGCCAGTAGTGCGACAGGTTCCTACGAGCAGTACTTC. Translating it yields CASSATGSYEQYF.

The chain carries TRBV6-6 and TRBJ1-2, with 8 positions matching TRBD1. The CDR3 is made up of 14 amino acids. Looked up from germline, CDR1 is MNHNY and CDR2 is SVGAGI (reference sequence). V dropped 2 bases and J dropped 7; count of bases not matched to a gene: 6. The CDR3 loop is CASSYPTGVGGYTF. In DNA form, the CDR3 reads TGTGCCAGCAGTTACCCGACAGGGGTAGGTGGCTACACCTTC.

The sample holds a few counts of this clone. In DNA, the CDR3 is TGTGCCAGCAGCTCAGACCGGGAGAGCCCCTACGAGCAGTACTTC. Its translation: CASSSDRESPYEQYF. This chain joins TRBV7-9 and TRBJ2-7; the D gene is possibly TRBD2 (6 bases). With 4 bases removed from V and 2 bases from J, the gap between germline ends came to 15 bases. The CDR3 is made up of 15 amino acids. The V gene's germline CDR1 is SEHNR and CDR2 FQNEAQ (reference sequence).